Presented here are 13 T cell receptor beta chains from one specimen sequenced in a study of blood T cells in healthy people across ages. A J-beta primer mix and a sample-barcoded 5' primer were used in a second PCR of about 7 to 12 cycles. TCRdb reprocessed the 5' RACE reads via MiXCR and lists one record per CDR3 protein. The sample has some 860,000 distinct CDR3 sequences, about 61% seen once; the top ten hold 25% to 30%. Sequencing was performed on blood. The receptor set was obtained from a man aged 35-49 years in good health.

The J gene is TRBJ2-7, the V gene TRBV14, with 7 bases fitting TRBD2. Looked up from germline, CDR1 is SGHDN and CDR2 is FVKESK. The length of the CDR3 is 14 residues. J was trimmed by 5 bases and V by 4 bases; bases with no gene match: 8. The CDR3 sequence: CASSRGRGGDEQYF. In DNA form, the CDR3 reads TGTGCCAGCAGCCGCGGGAGAGGAGGGGACGAGCAGTACTTC.

A few counts support this clonotype. The CDR3: CASSLGLQVFAYEQYF. As DNA, the CDR3 is TGTGCCAGCAGCTTAGGGTTACAGGTTTTCGCCTACGAGCAGTACTTC. The V gene is TRBV11-1, the J gene TRBJ2-7; the D gene is possibly TRBD1 (5 bases). Germline assignment: CDR1 SGHAT and CDR2 FQDESV (reference sequence). V gave up 1 base and J gave up 2 bases, with 15 bases separating them. CDR3 length equals 16 residues. Full variable domain (outside the CDR3, taken from reference TRBV11-1 and TRBJ2-7): EAEVAQSPRYKITEKSQAVAFWCDPISGHATLYWYRQILGQGPELLVQFQDESVVDDSQLPKDRFSAERLKGVDSTLKIQPAELGDSAMYLCASSLGLQVFAYEQYFGPGTRLTVT.

The rearrangement uses TRBV29-1 and TRBJ2-5, with D unclear. Trimming took off 3 bases at V and 4 bases at J, with 6 bases between the two ends. The CDR3 extends over 11 amino acids. CDR1 is SQVTM, CDR2 ANQGSEA, per germline. CDR3: CSVDVAETQYF. The CDR3 region has the DNA TGCAGCGTTGACGTTGCAGAGACCCAGTACTTC.

The gene calls are TRBV27 and TRBJ2-1; 8 nucleotides agree with TRBD1. CDR1 is MNHEY, CDR2 SMNVEV, per germline (reference sequence). The CDR3 extends over 15 amino acids. The J segment lost 7 bases and the V segment lost 2 bases, leaving 7 bases of the junction unmatched. CDR3 coding DNA: TGTGCCAGCAGTTTAATCGGACAGGGTGTGAATGAGCAGTTCTTC. This codes for CASSLIGQGVNEQFF.

In DNA, the CDR3 is TGCAGCGTTGAGGCGACAGGGGGCCGATACACCTTC. As protein: CSVEATGGRYTF. The gene calls are TRBV29-1 and TRBJ1-2, with 10 bases identical to TRBD1. The CDR3 loop spans 12 amino acids. Germline assignment: CDR1 SQVTM and CDR2 ANQGSEA. V was pared by 3 bases and J by 11 bases, with 6 bases of the junction left unmatched.

This clonotype has a handful of counts. This chain connects TRBV7-3 to TRBJ2-2, with D perhaps assigned TRBD1 or TRBD2 (6 bases each). The CDR3 runs 16 residues. Looked up from germline, CDR1 is SGHTA and CDR2 is FQGTGA. V gave up 5 bases and J gave up 1 base, with 14 bases separating them. CDR3: CASSRGGTWNTGELFF. The CDR3 bases are TGTGCCAGCAGCCGAGGGGGGACTTGGAACACCGGGGAGCTGTTTTTT. The variable domain in full, completed from reference TRBV7-3 and TRBJ2-2, reads GAGVSQTPSNKVTEKGKYVELRCDPISGHTALYWYRQSLGQGPEFLIYFQGTGAADDSGLPNDRFFAVRPEGSVSTLKIQRTERGDSAVYLCASSRGGTWNTGELFFGEGSRLTVL.

About this clonotype itself: One junction end disagrees with the germline gene, perhaps due to a read error. CDR3 sequence: CASSLGGQFNYDYTF. The CDR3 coding sequence is TGTGCCAGCAGCTTAGGAGGACAGTTTAACTATGACTACACCTTC. J is TRBJ1-2 and V is TRBV7-2; D may be TRBD1 (6 bases). Germline V gene sequence: CDR1 SGHTA, CDR2 FQGNSA. The CDR3 sequence is 15 residues long.

The V call is TRBV3-1, the J call TRBJ1-4; 7 bases map to TRBD1. The CDR3 spans 15 residues. V lost 3 bases, J lost 7 bases, and 8 bases stayed unmatched. In germline, CDR1 is LGHDT, CDR2 YNNKEL (reference sequence). This chain's CDR3 is CASSHSRRTGEKLFF. CDR3 sequence (DNA): TGTGCCAGCAGCCACTCCCGTAGGACAGGTGAAAAACTGTTTTTT.

This chain links TRBV6-6 with TRBJ2-1, with D perhaps TRBD1 (6 bases). The DNA matches TRBJ2-7 better at its end, which makes the J call doubtful. The CDR3 contains 15 residues. Germline CDR1 MNHNY, CDR2 SVGAGI (reference sequence). The CDR3 reads CASRETGGSYNEQYF. CDR3 bases: TGTGCCAGCAGAGAGACTGGGGGCTCCTACAATGAGCAGTACTTC.

This clonotype occurred a few times. The chain couples TRBV7-9 to TRBJ2-7; a possible D gene is TRBD1 (6 bases). Germline V lookup: CDR1 SEHNR, CDR2 FQNEAQ (reference sequence). This CDR3 contains 11 residues. The V gene lost 8 bases and the J gene lost 2 bases, with 7 bases spanning the gap. The CDR3 nucleotides read TGTGCCAGCGAGGGGGCCTACGAGCAGTACTTC. Protein product: CASEGAYEQYF.

The genes are TRBV9 and TRBJ2-7, with 7 bases fitting TRBD2. This CDR3 comprises 18 residues. From germline, CDR1 is SGDLS and CDR2 YYNGEE. Losses at the gene ends were 1 base for V and 6 bases for J; bases not matched to a gene: 19. The CDR3 DNA reads as TGTGCCAGCAGCGTACTAGGGACTACAAGAAGGGATTTATCCGAGCAGTACTTC. It translates to CASSVLGTTRRDLSEQYF.

This chain connects TRBV27 to TRBJ2-3; no clear D. Looked up from germline, CDR1 is MNHEY and CDR2 is SMNVEV (reference sequence). Between the trimmed V and J ends, which lost 6 bases and 2 bases, there was a span of 15 bases. This CDR3 spans 15 amino acids. CDR3 in amino acids: CASSAISGLTDTQYF. The CDR3 DNA sequence: TGTGCCAGCAGCGCGATATCGGGTCTCACAGATACGCAGTATTTT.

The chain links TRBV29-1 to TRBJ1-2, with D possibly being TRBD1 (5 bases). CDR3 length equals 13 residues. Germline loops: CDR1 SQVTM, CDR2 ANQGSEA. V was pared by 7 bases and J by 8 bases, with 20 bases between. CDR3 amino acids: CSAIHAGDSGYTF. The CDR3, as DNA: TGCAGCGCCATTCATGCCGGGGACTCCGGCTACACCTTC.